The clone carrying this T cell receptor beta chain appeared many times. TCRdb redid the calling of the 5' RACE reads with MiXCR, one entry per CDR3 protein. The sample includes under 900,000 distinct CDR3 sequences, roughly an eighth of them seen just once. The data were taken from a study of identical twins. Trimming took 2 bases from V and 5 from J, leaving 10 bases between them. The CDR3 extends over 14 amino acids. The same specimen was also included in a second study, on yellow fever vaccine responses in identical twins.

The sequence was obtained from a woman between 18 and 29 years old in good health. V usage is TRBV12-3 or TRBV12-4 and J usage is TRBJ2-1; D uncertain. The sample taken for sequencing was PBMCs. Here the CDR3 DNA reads TGTGCCAGCAGTTTAAGGGCTGTCGACAATGAGCAGTTCTTC. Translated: CASSLRAVDNEQFF.